One sample yielded the 23 T cell receptor beta chains listed below, sequenced in a study of blood T cells in healthy people across ages. Using a J-beta primer mix together with a sample-barcoded 5' primer, a second PCR was run for about 6 to 11 cycles. TCRdb redid the calling of the 5' RACE reads with MiXCR, one entry per CDR3 protein. The sample lists around 900,000 distinct CDR3 sequences, 29% seen once, with roughly 17% in the top ten. Sequenced: blood. The source of these receptors is a woman of 80 years or more in good health.

This clonotype was observed many times. This rearrangement joins TRBV5-1 to TRBJ2-3; D perhaps matches TRBD2 (6 bases). This CDR3 comprises 16 residues. Germline V gene lookup returns CDR1 SGHRS and CDR2 YFSETQ. V was trimmed by 0 bases and J by 2 bases, leaving 13 bases between them. The CDR3 region is CASSLVGGHATDTQYF. The CDR3 DNA sequence: TGCGCCAGCAGCTTGGTGGGAGGTCACGCCACAGATACGCAGTATTTT.

This clonotype was seen a few times. This chain links TRBV5-1 with TRBJ2-2, with 7 bases that match TRBD2. CDR1 SGHRS and CDR2 YFSETQ come from the germline V gene. The CDR3 runs to 17 residues. V gave up 4 bases and J gave up 1 base; unmatched junction bases: 10. As DNA, the CDR3 is TGCGCCAGCAGCCCCGAACTTCCGGGGGGGAACACCGGGGAGCTGTTTTTT. Amino acids: CASSPELPGGNTGELFF.

This clonotype was observed a handful of times. The chain combines TRBV10-3 with TRBJ1-1, with D possibly being TRBD1 (6 bases). The V end was cut by 3 bases, the J end by 2 bases, with 10 bases between. The CDR3 is 14 amino acids. The germline gives CDR1 ENHRY, CDR2 SYGVKD. CDR3 in amino acids: CAISDGGTNTEAFF. The CDR3 DNA is TGTGCCATCAGTGACGGGGGGACAAACACTGAAGCTTTCTTT.

With respect to this clonotype: One end of the junction does not line up with germline, which may come from a read error. The chain has TRBV9 and TRBJ2-2; perhaps D is TRBD1 or TRBD2 (6 bases each). This CDR3 has 14 amino acids. Per the germline V gene, CDR1 is SGDLS and CDR2 is YYNGEE. The CDR3: CASSVEGHTGGLFF. The CDR3 bases are TGTGCCAGCAGCGTGGAGGGACACACCGGGGGGCTGTTTTTT.

This clonotype was observed a few times. Possible read error: a much larger clone is one base away. The chain carries TRBV7-2 and TRBJ2-7, with a tentative D call TRBD2 (5 bases). Trimming removed 2 bases from V and 7 bases from J, with 21 bases in between. This CDR3 has 16 residues. CDR1 is SGHTA and CDR2 is FQGNSA in the germline V gene. CDR3 in DNA: TGTGCCAGCAGCTTAATCCCGGGGTCAGCCTACAATGAGCAGTACTTC. It is translated as CASSLIPGSAYNEQYF.

V and J are TRBV10-3 and TRBJ2-4, with unresolved D. The closer fit of TRBJ2-5 to the DNA end suggests the J call may be wrong. CDR3 length: 12 amino acids. Germline V gene sequence: CDR1 ENHRY, CDR2 SYGVKD. CDR3 in amino acids: CAISSPKETQYF. DNA for the CDR3: TGTGCCATCAGTTCCCCAAAAGAGACCCAGTACTTC.

The genes are TRBV6-5 and TRBJ1-1, with D unclear. The CDR3 loop spans 11 amino acids. Trimming removed 11 bases from V and 5 bases from J, with 12 bases in between. Germline loops: CDR1 MNHEY, CDR2 SVGAGI. The CDR3 loop is CASRGWTEAFF. In DNA form, the CDR3 reads TGTGCCTCCCGCGGGTGGACTGAAGCTTTCTTT.

This clonotype was observed at least ten times. This CDR3 reads CSASGTGLDRGNIQYF. DNA of the CDR3: TGCAGTGCTTCCGGTACTGGACTAGACCGGGGAAACATTCAGTACTTC. The rearrangement joins TRBV20-1 to TRBJ2-4, with TRBD2 identical over 7 bases. The CDR3 is 16 residues long. After removal of 5 bases from V and 6 bases from J, the junction contained 16 bases not matched to a gene. Looked up from germline, CDR1 is DFQATT and CDR2 is SNEGSKA (reference sequence).

This sequence joins TRBV7-2 and TRBJ1-6; D is perhaps TRBD1 (6 bases). Trimming shortened V by 5 bases and J by 8 bases, and 13 bases separated the two germline ends. CDR3 size: 14 residues. CDR1 and CDR2 (germline): SGHTA, FQGNSA. CDR3 residues: CASSQRDIYSPLHF. CDR3 sequence (DNA): TGTGCCAGCAGCCAACGGGACATCTATTCACCCCTCCACTTT. Supplemented by reference TRBV7-2 and TRBJ1-6, the full variable domain reads GAGVSQSPSNKVTEKGKDVELRCDPISGHTALYWYRQSLGQGLEFLIYFQGNSAPDKSGLPSDRFSAERTGGSVSTLTIQRTQQEDSAVYLCASSQRDIYSPLHFGNGTRLTVT.

This clonotype was observed many times. The chain carries TRBV7-2 and TRBJ2-4; 8 bases line up with TRBD2. With 4 bases clipped from V and 2 bases from J, the junction kept 7 bases outside the gene matches. Per germline, CDR1 SGHTA and CDR2 FQGNSA. CDR3 length equals 16 residues. The DNA for the CDR3 is TGTGCCAGCAGCTCCAGTTCGGGGGGGACCAAAAACATTCAGTACTTC. This sequence encodes CASSSSSGGTKNIQYF.

This sequence joins TRBV20-1 and TRBJ2-1; D uncertain. In germline, CDR1 is DFQATT, CDR2 SNEGSKA (reference sequence). The CDR3 has 19 residues. Trimming stripped 2 bases from V and 0 bases from J, with 23 bases between. CDR3 coding DNA: TGCAGTGCTAGACGTCGTAGGTTGACCGCCCTGAGCTCCTACAATGAGCAGTTCTTC. This codes for CSARRRRLTALSSYNEQFF.

As to this clonotype: Just one base apart from a much larger clone, this may be a read error. The CDR3 bases are TGTGCCAGCAATCTAGCGGTGGGAGCAGATGCGCAGTATTTT. This codes for CASNLAVGADAQYF. This chain connects TRBV12-3 or TRBV12-4 to TRBJ2-3, with 7 bases that match TRBD2. The CDR3 covers 14 residues.

The rearrangement joins TRBV27 to TRBJ1-5, with no clear D. Trimming took off 9 bases at V and 0 bases at J, with 15 bases between the two ends. The CDR3 contains 15 residues. CDR1 MNHEY and CDR2 SMNVEV come from the germline V gene (reference sequence). The CDR3 coding sequence is TGTGCCAGTTGGACGGGGATGGGTAGCAATCAGCCCCAGCATTTT. It specifies CASWTGMGSNQPQHF.

The V gene is TRBV20-1, the J gene TRBJ2-7; D perhaps matches TRBD1 (6 bases). The CDR3 totals 14 residues. Trimming took 6 bases from V and 0 from J, leaving 15 bases between them. The germline V gene has CDR1 DFQATT and CDR2 SNEGSKA (reference sequence). In DNA, the CDR3 is TGCAGTGCCCTGGACAGTCTGAGCTCCTACGAGCAGTACTTC. Amino acids: CSALDSLSSYEQYF.

This clonotype was seen more than once but under ten times. V is TRBV7-2 and J is TRBJ2-2; 12 bases are a match to TRBD2. This CDR3 spans 17 amino acids. With 5 bases clipped from V and 4 bases from J, the junction kept 8 bases outside the gene matches. Per the germline V gene, CDR1 is SGHTA and CDR2 is FQGNSA. CDR3 DNA: TGTGCCAGCAGCCCCTGGCTAGCGGGGGGGGCCACCGGGGAGCTGTTTTTT. As protein: CASSPWLAGGATGELFF.

The chain carries TRBV5-1 and TRBJ2-1; a possible D gene is TRBD2 (6 bases). The V and J ends lost 0 bases and 8 bases respectively, with 15 bases between them. CDR3 length: 15 amino acids. Germline CDR1 and CDR2: SGHRS and YFSETQ. The CDR3 protein is CASSLGLAPGDEQFF. CDR3 nucleotide sequence: TGCGCCAGCAGCTTGGGTCTAGCGCCCGGGGATGAGCAGTTCTTC.

To note about this clonotype: A much larger clone lies a single base off, so this may be a read error. V gene TRBV20-1 combines with J gene TRBJ2-7, with no clear D. This CDR3 has 12 amino acids. Germline V gene data show CDR1 as DFQATT and CDR2 as SNEGSKA (reference sequence). The CDR3 region is CSARPFSCEQYF. The CDR3 DNA follows: TGCAGTGCTAGGCCCTTCTCCTGCGAGCAGTACTTC.

This clonotype turned up a few times. The chain recombines TRBV20-1 with TRBJ1-6; 10 bases fit TRBD1. CDR1 and CDR2 from the germline V gene are DFQATT and SNEGSKA (reference sequence). The CDR3 is made up of 17 amino acids. The V and J ends lost 2 bases and 7 bases, in that order; junction bases with no gene match: 11. The CDR3 nucleotides are TGCAGTGCTAGACATCCGGGACAGGGGCTTTACAATTCACCCCTCCACTTT. Its translation is CSARHPGQGLYNSPLHF.

This clonotype occurred many times. This chain joins TRBV20-1 and TRBJ2-5; no clear D gene. Trimming pared 2 bases from V and 8 bases from J, leaving 18 bases between. Germline values: CDR1 DFQATT, CDR2 SNEGSKA (reference sequence). The CDR3 covers 14 residues. The chain's CDR3 is CSARPQTGPGTQYF. The CDR3 DNA follows: TGCAGTGCTAGACCCCAGACGGGTCCCGGAACCCAGTACTTC.

This clonotype was picked up many times. The J gene is TRBJ2-4, the V gene TRBV24-1, with D hard to call. V lost 4 bases to trimming and J lost 0 bases, with 9 bases between them. There are 15 residues in the CDR3. The germline V gene encodes CDR1 KGHDR and CDR2 SFDVKD. The CDR3 protein is CATSDSTLAKNIQYF. The CDR3 bases are TGTGCCACCAGTGACAGCACCTTAGCCAAAAACATTCAGTACTTC.

In this sample, this clonotype turned up a few times. J is TRBJ2-2 and V is TRBV5-1, with D tentatively TRBD1 (6 bases). CDR3 length equals 14 residues. Germline CDR1 reads SGHRS; CDR2 reads YFSETQ. Trimming removed 2 bases at V and 5 bases at J, with 10 bases between. The CDR3 nucleotides are TGCGCCAGCAGCTTCTCAGGGGCGACCGGGGAGCTGTTTTTT. Translated: CASSFSGATGELFF.

The chain has TRBV12-3 or TRBV12-4 and TRBJ1-1; D gene unclear. The CDR3 covers 13 residues. The V and J ends lost 10 bases and 4 bases respectively, with 16 bases between them. CDR3: CATRKLMSTEAFF. The CDR3 region has the DNA TGTGCCACCAGAAAACTGATGAGCACTGAAGCTTTCTTT.

The chain joins TRBV20-1 to TRBJ2-1; 7 positions agree with TRBD1. Germline assignment: CDR1 DFQATT and CDR2 SNEGSKA (reference sequence). The trim removed 4 bases at V and 9 bases at J, leaving 9 bases unmatched. The CDR3 is 13 amino acids. CDR3 sequence: CSAKRQGVGEQFF. CDR3 in DNA: TGCAGTGCTAAACGACAGGGAGTGGGTGAGCAGTTCTTC.